The next 30 T cell receptor beta chains were all read from a single sample in a study of technical replicates of blood from several donors. TCRdb's copy holds only in-frame clones and misses some; the assay was immunoSEQ multiplex PCR. The sample yields tens of thousands of clones, about 86% seen once. The specimen was PBMCs. The receptor set was obtained from a human donor in good health. Some clones in this sample may be carry-over from other donors' samples.

The V call is TRBV7-8, the J call TRBJ1-4; perhaps TRBD1 as D (6 bases). The CDR3 spans 17 residues. Germline V gene lookup returns CDR1 SGHVS and CDR2 FQNEAQ. Trimming cost V 7 bases and J 0 bases, with 18 bases left between them. The CDR3 is CASTKMAGVTTNEKLFF. CDR3 coding DNA: TGTGCCAGCACCAAAATGGCAGGGGTCACAACTAATGAAAAACTGTTTTTT.

V is TRBV4-3 and J is TRBJ1-1; weak D call: TRBD1 (6 bases). The CDR3 totals 16 residues. Germline V gene data show CDR1 as LGHNA and CDR2 as YSLEER. Trimming stripped 2 bases from V and 3 bases from J, with 16 bases between. DNA for the CDR3: TGCGCCAGCAGCCAACCCGGACAGCTTGGGGACACTGAAGCTTTCTTT. Its protein product is CASSQPGQLGDTEAFF.

This rearrangement joins TRBV6-1 to TRBJ1-2; tentatively, D is TRBD1 (6 bases). V was cut by 4 bases and J by 3 bases, with 12 bases left in between. CDR1 MNHNS and CDR2 SASEGT come from the germline V gene. This CDR3 has 14 amino acids. The DNA of the CDR3 is TGTGCCAGCAGTGGAGGGACATGGGACTATGGCTACACCTTC. The encoded protein is CASSGGTWDYGYTF.

V and J are TRBV5-1 and TRBJ1-1, with D unresolved. The V gene lost 0 bases and the J gene lost 11 bases, with 14 bases spanning the gap. Per germline, CDR1 SGHRS and CDR2 YFSETQ. The CDR3 contains 13 residues. The CDR3 DNA is TGCGCCAGCAGCTTGGAACCCAGGTGGGTTGCTTTCTTT. It specifies CASSLEPRWVAFF.

The chain joins TRBV18 to TRBJ1-5; no definite D call. The CDR3 length is 14 residues. In germline, CDR1 is KGHSH, CDR2 LQKENI. The V and J ends lost 6 bases and 5 bases respectively, with 14 bases between them. The CDR3 is CASSPGEGYQPQHF. CDR3 bases: TGTGCCAGCTCTCCGGGAGAAGGGTATCAGCCCCAGCATTTT.

CDR3: CASSYRGTPDTQYF. The CDR3 DNA reads TGTGCCAGCAGTTACAGGGGGACCCCCGATACGCAGTATTTT. The chain employs TRBV6-5 and TRBJ2-3; tentatively, D is TRBD1 (6 bases). V was pared by 2 bases and J by 6 bases, with 12 bases between. Germline CDR1 and CDR2: MNHEY and SVGAGI. CDR3 size: 14 residues.

The chain links TRBV5-1 to TRBJ2-3; 7 nucleotides align to TRBD2. The CDR3 is made up of 16 amino acids. The germline gives CDR1 SGHRS, CDR2 YFSETQ. The V and J ends lost 2 bases and 2 bases, in that order; junction bases with no gene match: 8. CDR3 in amino acids: CASSLGASGFTDTQYF. The CDR3 nucleotides read TGCGCCAGCAGCTTAGGGGCTAGCGGTTTCACAGATACGCAGTATTTT.

This rearrangement joins TRBV7-2 to TRBJ2-5; the match to TRBD2 covers 12 bases. Trimming cost V 3 bases and J 2 bases; bases outside gene matches: 4. Germline lookup yields CDR1 SGHTA and CDR2 FQGNSA. CDR3 size: 16 residues. In DNA, the CDR3 is TGTGCCAGCAGCTTCGATGGGACTAGCGGGCAAGAGACCCAGTACTTC. Its translation: CASSFDGTSGQETQYF.

CDR3 amino acids: CARTRRDRPRGTQYF. CDR3 in DNA: TGTGCCCGAACTCGCCGGGACAGGCCCCGAGGTACGCAGTATTTT. This chain uses TRBV2 with TRBJ2-3; 8 positions agree with TRBD1. The V segment lost 11 bases and the J segment 8 bases; nucleotides outside the gene matches: 18. Germline V gives CDR1 SNHLY, CDR2 FYNNEI. The CDR3 is made up of 15 amino acids.

The rearrangement links TRBV30 to TRBJ1-2, with unresolved D. CDR1 and CDR2 from the germline V gene are GTSNPN and SVGIG (reference sequence). V was clipped by 0 bases and J by 5 bases, with 7 bases between them. This CDR3 has 12 residues. CDR3 loop: CAWSVREYGYTF. CDR3 DNA sequence: TGTGCCTGGAGTGTCCGAGAGTATGGCTACACCTTC.

The chain has TRBV6-1 and TRBJ1-1; a possible D gene is TRBD1 (5 bases). Germline V gene data show CDR1 as MNHNS and CDR2 as SASEGT. Trimming pared 4 bases from V and 7 bases from J, leaving 16 bases between. This CDR3 is built from 14 residues. CDR3 nucleotide sequence: TGTGCCAGCAGTGGTACAGGACGAACGGGTGAAGCTTTCTTT. This gives the protein CASSGTGRTGEAFF.

This clone came up once. CDR3 amino acids: CASSVIRDSMNTEAFF. As DNA, the CDR3 is TGTGCCAGCAGCGTTATTCGGGATTCCATGAACACTGAAGCTTTCTTT. The chain has TRBV5-6 and TRBJ1-1; D gene uncertain. V was shortened by 4 bases and J by 0 bases, with 16 bases between the two germline ends. This CDR3 has 16 amino acids. Germline V lookup: CDR1 SGHDT, CDR2 YYEEEE. The entire variable domain, with the rest obtained from reference TRBV5-6 and TRBJ1-1, is as follows: DAGVTQSPTHLIKTRGQQVTLRCSPKSGHDTVSWYQQALGQGPQFIFQYYEEEERQRGNFPDRFSGHQFPNYSSELNVNALLLGDSALYLCASSVIRDSMNTEAFFGQGTRLTVV.

The rearrangement links TRBV5-4 to TRBJ2-5, with TRBD2 matching over 14 bases. The junction had 2 bases not matched to a gene; V was cut back by 2 bases and J by 2 bases. The CDR3 contains 16 residues. The germline V gene encodes CDR1 SGHNT and CDR2 YYREEE (reference sequence). Written as DNA, the CDR3 is TGTGCCAGCAGCTTTGGACTAGCGGGGGGTCAAGAGACCCAGTACTTC. Protein sequence: CASSFGLAGGQETQYF.

CDR3 amino acids: CASSQAGGRGRNEQYF. CDR3 nucleotide sequence: TGTGCCAGCAGCCAAGCGGGGGGCCGCGGTAGAAACGAGCAGTACTTC. The chain combines TRBV7-2 with TRBJ2-7; TRBD2 agrees at 9 bases. The CDR3 loop spans 16 amino acids. V gave up 5 bases and J gave up 5 bases; unmatched junction bases: 13. Germline values: CDR1 SGHTA, CDR2 FQGNSA.

Of note for this clone: The same CDR3 arises from other DNA sequences in this sample as well. V and J are TRBV4-2 and TRBJ1-6; 7 bases align to TRBD1. The germline CDR1 and CDR2 sequences are LGHNA and YNFKEQ. This CDR3 region has 15 residues. The junction had 0 bases not matched to a gene; V was cut back by 1 base and J by 3 bases. CDR3 in amino acids: CASSQGQGYNSPLHF. The CDR3 DNA is TGTGCCAGCAGCCAAGGACAGGGCTATAATTCACCCCTCCACTTT.

V usage is TRBV7-8 and J usage is TRBJ2-7; D might be TRBD2 (5 bases). Trimming left V 3 bases short and J 2 bases short, with 11 bases between. The CDR3 has 14 amino acids. Germline assignment: CDR1 SGHVS and CDR2 FQNEAQ. The CDR3 DNA sequence: TGTGCCAGCAGCTTGGGAGTGTGGCCCTACGAGCAGTACTTC. Its translation: CASSLGVWPYEQYF. Combining the CDR3 with reference TRBV7-8 and TRBJ2-7 gives the whole variable domain GAGVSQSPRYKVAKRGQDVALRCDPISGHVSLFWYQQALGQGPEFLTYFQNEAQLDKSGLPSDRFFAERPEGSVSTLKIQRTQQEDSAVYLCASSLGVWPYEQYFGPGTRLTVT.

The V and J genes are TRBV4-3 and TRBJ2-1, with D possibly being TRBD1 (6 bases). Looked up from germline, CDR1 is LGHNA and CDR2 is YSLEER. CDR3 length: 17 amino acids. Trimming removed 4 bases from V and 3 bases from J, with 19 bases in between. In DNA form, the CDR3 reads TGCGCCAGCAGCCGTGTCGGGACACTCAATATCTACAATGAGCAGTTCTTC. Translated, it gives CASSRVGTLNIYNEQFF.

CDR3 coding DNA: TGCGCCAGCAGCAGGGGGCGGAACGGGGAGCTGTTTTTT. Translating it yields CASSRGRNGELFF. The chain is built from TRBV4-3 and TRBJ2-2, with 7 bases fitting TRBD1. CDR3 length: 13 amino acids. Germline-derived CDR1 and CDR2 are LGHNA and YSLEER. V gave up 5 bases and J gave up 7 bases; unmatched junction bases: 4.

V gene TRBV12-1 combines with J gene TRBJ2-3; the table gives TRBD2 as D, unverified against the DNA. TRBV12-1 is classified as a pseudogene. CDR3 length equals 14 residues. The DNA for the CDR3 is TGTGCCAGCAGCTTTTTGCGGAGCACAGATACGCAGTATTTT. Translating gives CASSFLRSTDTQYF.

The chain combines TRBV7-9 with TRBJ2-7; D perhaps matches TRBD1 (7 bases). This CDR3 region has 17 residues. The V gene lost 2 bases and the J gene lost 1 base, with 18 bases spanning the gap. Germline CDR1 and CDR2: SEHNR and FQNEAQ (reference sequence). This CDR3 is CASSLPSRGTASYEQYF. In DNA, the CDR3 is TGTGCCAGCAGCTTACCCTCCCGCGGGACAGCATCCTACGAGCAGTACTTC.

The chain couples TRBV21-1 to TRBJ1-2; the table calls TRBD1, which could not be checked here. TRBV21-1 is recorded as a pseudogene. The CDR3 extends over 15 amino acids. The CDR3 DNA follows: TGTGCCAGCAGCAAAGCCCTGGGACAGGGGGGCGGCTACACCTTC. As protein: CASSKALGQGGGYTF.

V is TRBV7-2 and J is TRBJ1-5, with TRBD1 matching over 10 bases. The CDR3 sequence is 14 residues long. The ends lost 5 bases at V and 5 bases at J; junction bases unmatched: 3. CDR1 SGHTA and CDR2 FQGNSA come from the germline V gene. For the CDR3, the DNA is TGTGCCAGCAGCCGGGACAGGGGTCATCAGCCCCAGCATTTT. It specifies CASSRDRGHQPQHF.

The chain uses TRBV6-4 and TRBJ2-3, with D hard to call. This CDR3 region has 15 residues. Germline CDR1 MRHNA, CDR2 SNTAGT. V was clipped by 3 bases and J by 1 base, with 11 bases between them. The CDR3 sequence is CASSEGTQGTDTQYF. The CDR3 DNA sequence: TGTGCCAGCAGTGAAGGAACCCAGGGCACAGATACGCAGTATTTT.

Written as DNA, the CDR3 is TGTGCCAGCAGCAAAACTCCAGGGGGGTCCTACGAGCAGTACTTC. Translating gives CASSKTPGGSYEQYF. The J gene is TRBJ2-7, the V gene TRBV7-2; weak D call: TRBD1 (7 bases). V was cut by 5 bases and J by 1 base, with 15 bases left in between. The germline gives CDR1 SGHTA, CDR2 FQGNSA. CDR3 length: 15 residues.

J is TRBJ1-3 and V is TRBV7-6; 9 bases match TRBD1. The germline gives CDR1 SGHVS, CDR2 FNYEAQ. V dropped 4 bases and J dropped 2; count of bases not matched to a gene: 6. This CDR3 is 16 amino acids long. The DNA for the CDR3 is TGTGCCAGCAGCTCGGGACAGGGCTCGACTGGAAACACCATATATTTT. Protein: CASSSGQGSTGNTIYF.

The chain joins TRBV4-2 to TRBJ2-1; 7 bases align to TRBD1. J lost 9 bases, V lost 1 base, and 9 bases had no gene match. The germline V gene has CDR1 LGHNA and CDR2 YNFKEQ. CDR3 size: 15 residues. CDR3 coding DNA: TGTGCCAGCAGCCAAGCAACCACAGGGGTCGCTGAGCAGTTCTTC. Protein sequence: CASSQATTGVAEQFF.

This chain uses TRBV5-4 with TRBJ2-1, with a weak D call TRBD2 (6 bases). Germline assignment: CDR1 SGHNT and CDR2 YYREEE (reference sequence). The CDR3 totals 18 residues. V gave up 4 bases and J gave up 1 base, with 21 bases separating them. The CDR3 is CASSPSAISGTSYNEQFF. The CDR3, as DNA: TGTGCCAGCAGCCCGAGTGCTATCTCGGGGACTTCCTACAATGAGCAGTTCTTC. Full variable domain (remainder filled in from reference TRBV5-4 and TRBJ2-1): ETGVTQSPTHLIKTRGQQVTLRCSSQSGHNTVSWYQQALGQGPQFIFQYYREEENGRGNFPPRFSGLQFPNYSSELNVNALELDDSALYLCASSPSAISGTSYNEQFFGPGTRLTVL.

This clone appeared a single time. The chain has TRBV25-1 and TRBJ2-7; D is perhaps TRBD1 (6 bases). V was pared by 7 bases and J by 0 bases, with 16 bases between. The CDR3 is 15 amino acids. The V gene's germline CDR1 is MGHDK and CDR2 SYGVNS. CDR3 in DNA: TGTGCCAGCAAGCAGGGGCAGGTTAGCTCCTACGAGCAGTACTTC. Translation gives CASKQGQVSSYEQYF.

The sample holds one count of this clone. The CDR3 bases are TGTGCCAGTAGTCCTGTAACAGGAACCGGGACTAGCGGGGAGACCCAGTACTTC. Protein product: CASSPVTGTGTSGETQYF. This sequence joins TRBV19 and TRBJ2-5; 12 positions agree with TRBD2. Germline assignment: CDR1 LNHDA and CDR2 SQIVND (reference sequence). The CDR3 is made up of 18 amino acids. V dropped 5 bases and J dropped 5; count of bases not matched to a gene: 15.

The CDR3 sequence is CASSLAWKRTGPNTEAFF. The CDR3 DNA follows: TGTGCCAGCAGCTTAGCGTGGAAGAGGACAGGCCCGAACACTGAAGCTTTCTTT. V gene TRBV7-8 combines with J gene TRBJ1-1; 7 positions agree with TRBD1. The CDR3 is made up of 18 amino acids. The germline gives CDR1 SGHVS, CDR2 FQNEAQ. Losses at the gene ends were 0 bases for V and 1 base for J; bases not matched to a gene: 11.